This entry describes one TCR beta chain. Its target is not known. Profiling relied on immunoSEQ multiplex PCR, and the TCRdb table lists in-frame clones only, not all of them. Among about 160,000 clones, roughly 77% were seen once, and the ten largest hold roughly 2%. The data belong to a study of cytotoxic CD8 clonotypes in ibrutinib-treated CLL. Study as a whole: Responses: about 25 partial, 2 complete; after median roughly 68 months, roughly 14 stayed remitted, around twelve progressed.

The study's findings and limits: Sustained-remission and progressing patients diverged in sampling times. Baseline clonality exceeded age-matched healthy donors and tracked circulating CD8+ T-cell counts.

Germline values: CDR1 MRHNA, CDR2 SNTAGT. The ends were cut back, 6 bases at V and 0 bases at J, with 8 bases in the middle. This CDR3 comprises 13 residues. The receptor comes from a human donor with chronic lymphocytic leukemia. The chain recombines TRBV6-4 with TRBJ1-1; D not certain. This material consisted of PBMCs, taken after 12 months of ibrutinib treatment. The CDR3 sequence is CASRRSMNTEAFF. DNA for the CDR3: TGTGCCAGCAGGAGGAGCATGAACACTGAAGCTTTCTTT.